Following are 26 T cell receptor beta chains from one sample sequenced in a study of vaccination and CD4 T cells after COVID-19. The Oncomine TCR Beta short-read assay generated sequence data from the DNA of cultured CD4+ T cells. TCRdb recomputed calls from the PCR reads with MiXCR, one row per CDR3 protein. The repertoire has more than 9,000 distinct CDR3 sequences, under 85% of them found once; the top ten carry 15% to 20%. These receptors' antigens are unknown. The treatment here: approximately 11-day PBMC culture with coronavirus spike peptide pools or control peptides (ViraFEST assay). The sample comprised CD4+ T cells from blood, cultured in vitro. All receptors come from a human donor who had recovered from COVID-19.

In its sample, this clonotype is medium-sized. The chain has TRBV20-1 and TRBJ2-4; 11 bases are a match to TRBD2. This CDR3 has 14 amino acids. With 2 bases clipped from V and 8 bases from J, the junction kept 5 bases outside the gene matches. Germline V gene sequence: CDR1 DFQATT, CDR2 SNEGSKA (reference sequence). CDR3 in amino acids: CSARFGLAGYIQYF. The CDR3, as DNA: TGCAGTGCTAGATTTGGACTAGCGGGTTACATTCAGTACTTC.

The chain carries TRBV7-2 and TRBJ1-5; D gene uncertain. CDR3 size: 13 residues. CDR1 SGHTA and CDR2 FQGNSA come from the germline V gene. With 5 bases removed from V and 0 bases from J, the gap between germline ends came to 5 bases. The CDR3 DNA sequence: TGTGCCAGCAGCCCCTATAGCAATCAGCCCCAGCATTTT. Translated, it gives CASSPYSNQPQHF.

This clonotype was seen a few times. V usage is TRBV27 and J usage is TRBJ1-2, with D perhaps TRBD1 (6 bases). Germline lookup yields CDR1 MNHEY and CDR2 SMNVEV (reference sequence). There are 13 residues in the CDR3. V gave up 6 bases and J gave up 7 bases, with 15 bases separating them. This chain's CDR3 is CASSLTGMGGYTF. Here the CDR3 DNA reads TGTGCCAGCAGCTTAACAGGGATGGGTGGCTACACCTTC.

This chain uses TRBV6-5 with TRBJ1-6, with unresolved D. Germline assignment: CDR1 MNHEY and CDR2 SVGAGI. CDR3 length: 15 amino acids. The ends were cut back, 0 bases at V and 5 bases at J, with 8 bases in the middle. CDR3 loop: CASSYSNRNNSPLHF. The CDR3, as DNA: TGTGCCAGCAGTTACTCGAACAGAAATAATTCACCCCTCCACTTT.

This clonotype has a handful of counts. This chain's CDR3 is CASARSYVGNGYTF. The DNA of the CDR3 is TGTGCCAGCGCCCGGTCTTACGTGGGGAATGGCTACACCTTC. This chain uses TRBV27 with TRBJ1-2; D call uncertain. The CDR3 contains 14 residues. Germline V lookup: CDR1 MNHEY, CDR2 SMNVEV (reference sequence). V was trimmed by 8 bases and J by 6 bases, leaving 19 bases between them.

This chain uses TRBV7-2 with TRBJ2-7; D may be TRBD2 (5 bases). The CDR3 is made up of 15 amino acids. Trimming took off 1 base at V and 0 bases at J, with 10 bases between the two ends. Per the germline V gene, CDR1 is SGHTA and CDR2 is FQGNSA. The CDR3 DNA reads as TGTGCCAGCAGCTTAGGTCTGGGGAGCTCCTACGAGCAGTACTTC. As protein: CASSLGLGSSYEQYF.

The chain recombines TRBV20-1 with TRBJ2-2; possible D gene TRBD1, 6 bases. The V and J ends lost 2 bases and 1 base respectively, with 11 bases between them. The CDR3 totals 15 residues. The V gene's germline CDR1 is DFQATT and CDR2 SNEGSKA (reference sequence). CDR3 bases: TGCAGTGCTAGACGTACACAGGGGAACACCGGGGAGCTGTTTTTT. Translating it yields CSARRTQGNTGELFF.

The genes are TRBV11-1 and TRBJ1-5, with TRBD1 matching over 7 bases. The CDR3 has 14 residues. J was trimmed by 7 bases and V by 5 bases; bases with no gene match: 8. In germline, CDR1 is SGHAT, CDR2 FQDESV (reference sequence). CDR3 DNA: TGTGCCAGCAGCCGCGACAGGGTGGGCCAGCCCCAGCATTTT. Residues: CASSRDRVGQPQHF. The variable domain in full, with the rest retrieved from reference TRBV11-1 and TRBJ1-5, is EAEVAQSPRYKITEKSQAVAFWCDPISGHATLYWYRQILGQGPELLVQFQDESVVDDSQLPKDRFSAERLKGVDSTLKIQPAELGDSAMYLCASSRDRVGQPQHFGDGTRLSIL.

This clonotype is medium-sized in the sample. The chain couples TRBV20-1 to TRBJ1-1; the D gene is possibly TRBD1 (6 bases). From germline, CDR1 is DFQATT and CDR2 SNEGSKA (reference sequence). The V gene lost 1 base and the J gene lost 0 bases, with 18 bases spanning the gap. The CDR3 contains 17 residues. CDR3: CSARAPVNRALNTEAFF. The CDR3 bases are TGCAGTGCTAGAGCCCCGGTGAACAGGGCCTTGAACACTGAAGCTTTCTTT.

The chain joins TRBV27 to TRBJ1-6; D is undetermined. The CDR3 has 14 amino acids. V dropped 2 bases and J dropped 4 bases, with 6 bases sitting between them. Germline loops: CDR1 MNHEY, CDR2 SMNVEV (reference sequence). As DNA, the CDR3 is TGTGCCAGCAGTTTAAGACGGTATAATTCACCCCTCCACTTT. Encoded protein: CASSLRRYNSPLHF.

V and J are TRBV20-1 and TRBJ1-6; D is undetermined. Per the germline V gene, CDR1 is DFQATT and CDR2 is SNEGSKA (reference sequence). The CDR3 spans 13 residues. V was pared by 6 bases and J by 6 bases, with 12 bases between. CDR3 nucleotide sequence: TGCAGTGCCGCTCGCGGGTCTAATTCACCCCTCCACTTT. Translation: CSAARGSNSPLHF.

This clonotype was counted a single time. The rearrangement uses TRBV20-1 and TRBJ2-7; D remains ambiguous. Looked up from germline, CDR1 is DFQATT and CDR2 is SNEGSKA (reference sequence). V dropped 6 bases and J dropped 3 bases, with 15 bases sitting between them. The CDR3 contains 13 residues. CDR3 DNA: TGCAGTGCCAAGACGACAACCCACTACGAGCAGTACTTC. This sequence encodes CSAKTTTHYEQYF.

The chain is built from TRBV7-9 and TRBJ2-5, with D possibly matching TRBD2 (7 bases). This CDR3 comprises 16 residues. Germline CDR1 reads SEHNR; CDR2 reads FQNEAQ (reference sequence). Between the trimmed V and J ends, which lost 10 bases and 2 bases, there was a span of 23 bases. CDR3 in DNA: TGTGCCATAGGGGGGGGAGGTTCTGTCAAGCAAGAGACCCAGTACTTC. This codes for CAIGGGGSVKQETQYF.

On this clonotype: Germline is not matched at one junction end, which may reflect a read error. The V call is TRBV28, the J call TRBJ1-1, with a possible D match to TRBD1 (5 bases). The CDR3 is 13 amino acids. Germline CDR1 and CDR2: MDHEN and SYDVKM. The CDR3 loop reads CASSSPPGVGVNF. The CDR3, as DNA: TGTGCCAGCAGTTCCCCCCCGGGCGTGGGGGTAAATTTT. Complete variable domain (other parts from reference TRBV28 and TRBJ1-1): DVKVTQSSRYLVKRTGEKVFLECVQDMDHENMFWYRQDPGLGLRLIYFSYDVKMKEKGDIPEGYSVSREKKERFSLILESASTNQTSMYLCASSSPPGVGVNFGQGTRLTVV.

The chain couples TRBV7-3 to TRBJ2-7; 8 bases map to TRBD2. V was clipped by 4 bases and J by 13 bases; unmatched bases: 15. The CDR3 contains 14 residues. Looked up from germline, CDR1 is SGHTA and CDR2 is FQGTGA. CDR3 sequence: CASSSVDSGGILYF. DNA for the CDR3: TGTGCCAGCAGCTCCGTGGACAGCGGGGGCATCCTTTACTTC. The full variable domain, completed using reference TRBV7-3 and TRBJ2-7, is GAGVSQTPSNKVTEKGKYVELRCDPISGHTALYWYRQSLGQGPEFLIYFQGTGAADDSGLPNDRFFAVRPEGSVSTLKIQRTERGDSAVYLCASSSVDSGGILYFGPGTRLTVT.

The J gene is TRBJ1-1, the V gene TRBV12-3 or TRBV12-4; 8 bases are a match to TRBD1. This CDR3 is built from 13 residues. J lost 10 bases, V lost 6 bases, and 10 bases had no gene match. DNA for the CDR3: TGTGCCAGCAGCTCTGGACAGGGTTTCTCAGCTTTCTTT. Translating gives CASSSGQGFSAFF.

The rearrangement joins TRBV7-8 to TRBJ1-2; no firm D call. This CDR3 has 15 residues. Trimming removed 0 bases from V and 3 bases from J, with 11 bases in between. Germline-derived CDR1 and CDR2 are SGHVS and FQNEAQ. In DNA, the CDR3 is TGTGCCAGCAGCTTAGCGCCGGGCGGAGACTATGGCTACACCTTC. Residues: CASSLAPGGDYGYTF.

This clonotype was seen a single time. The CDR3 spells CASSYSGRYDQPQHF. The DNA for the CDR3 is TGTGCCAGCAGTTACTCGGGTCGGTATGATCAGCCCCAGCATTTT. The J gene is TRBJ1-5, the V gene TRBV6-5; no definite D call. This CDR3 comprises 15 residues. Germline V gene lookup returns CDR1 MNHEY and CDR2 SVGAGI. Deletions cut 0 bases from V and 5 bases from J, with 11 bases between.

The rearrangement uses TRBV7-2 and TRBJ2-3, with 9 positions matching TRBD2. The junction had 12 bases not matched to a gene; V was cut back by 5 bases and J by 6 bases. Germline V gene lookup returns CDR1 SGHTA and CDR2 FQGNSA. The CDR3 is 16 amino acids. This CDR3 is CASSPNGGLASDTQYF. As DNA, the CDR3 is TGTGCCAGCAGCCCAAATGGGGGACTAGCTTCTGATACGCAGTATTTT.

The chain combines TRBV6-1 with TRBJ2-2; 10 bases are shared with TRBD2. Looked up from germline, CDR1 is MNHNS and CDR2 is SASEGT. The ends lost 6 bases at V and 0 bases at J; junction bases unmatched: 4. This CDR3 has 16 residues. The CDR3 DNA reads TGTGCCAGCAGAATAGCGGGAGGCGCGAACACCGGGGAGCTGTTTTTT. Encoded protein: CASRIAGGANTGELFF.

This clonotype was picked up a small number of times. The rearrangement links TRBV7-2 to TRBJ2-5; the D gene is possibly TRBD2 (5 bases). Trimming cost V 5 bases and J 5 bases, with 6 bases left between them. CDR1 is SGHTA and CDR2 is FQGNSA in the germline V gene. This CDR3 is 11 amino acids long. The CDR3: CASSRGETQYF. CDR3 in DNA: TGTGCCAGCAGCCGAGGGGAGACCCAGTACTTC.

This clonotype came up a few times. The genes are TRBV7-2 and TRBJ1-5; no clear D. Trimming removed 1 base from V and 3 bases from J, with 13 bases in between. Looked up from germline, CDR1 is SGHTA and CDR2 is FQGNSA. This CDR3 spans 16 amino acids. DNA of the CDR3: TGTGCCAGCAGCTTAGGACTTAACCAAGCCAATCAGCCCCAGCATTTT. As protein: CASSLGLNQANQPQHF.

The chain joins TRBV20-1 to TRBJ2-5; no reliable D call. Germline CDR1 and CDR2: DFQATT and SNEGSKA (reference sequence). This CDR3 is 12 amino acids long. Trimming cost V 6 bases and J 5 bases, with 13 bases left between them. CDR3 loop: CSAPEPVETQYF. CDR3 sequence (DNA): TGCAGTGCCCCCGAGCCGGTGGAGACCCAGTACTTC.

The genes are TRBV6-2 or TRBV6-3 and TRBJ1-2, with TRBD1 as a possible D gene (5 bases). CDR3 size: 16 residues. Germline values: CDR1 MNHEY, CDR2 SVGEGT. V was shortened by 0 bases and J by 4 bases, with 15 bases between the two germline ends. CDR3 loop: CASSYSNPVGGYGYTF. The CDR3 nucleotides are TGTGCCAGCAGTTACTCGAATCCAGTCGGGGGCTATGGCTACACCTTC.

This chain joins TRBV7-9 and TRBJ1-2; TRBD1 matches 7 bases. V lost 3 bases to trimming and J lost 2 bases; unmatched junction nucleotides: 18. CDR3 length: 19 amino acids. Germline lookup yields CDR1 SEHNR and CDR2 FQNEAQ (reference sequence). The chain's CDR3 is CASSFYGQKDRQINYGYTF. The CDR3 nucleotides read TGTGCCAGCAGCTTCTACGGTCAGAAGGACAGGCAAATCAACTATGGCTACACCTTC.

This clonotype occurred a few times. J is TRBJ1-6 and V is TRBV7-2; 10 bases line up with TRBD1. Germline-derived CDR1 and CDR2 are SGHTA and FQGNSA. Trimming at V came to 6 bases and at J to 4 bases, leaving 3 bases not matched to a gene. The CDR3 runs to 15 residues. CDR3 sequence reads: CASSRQGAYNSPLHF. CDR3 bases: TGTGCCAGCAGTCGACAGGGGGCGTATAATTCACCCCTCCACTTT.